These T cell receptor beta chains were read from a single sample in a study of T cell clones after liver transplantation. Repertoires were generated with immunoSEQ multiplex PCR, while TCRdb's copy carries only in-frame clones and drops some. Found here are more than 70,000 clones, roughly 85% of them singletons; the top ten hold 2.8%. Sample: CD4+ T cells from blood, taken at the 22-month timepoint. The receptors come from a human patient who received a liver transplant. These T cells may partly come from the graft donor. The CDR3 runs from the conserved cysteine through the conserved F or W. D genes are given only for firm matches. A clone size is listed for some rows: how often the clone was seen (once, few, many), or a class if it is expanded.

TGTGCCAGCACTTTAGGCCTCGCAACTAATGAAAAACTGTTTTTT	CASTLGLATNEKLFF	TRBV9	TRBJ1-4	NA	NA
TGTGCCAGCAGCTTAGGGGGGAACACCGGGGAGCTGTTTTTT	CASSLGGNTGELFF	TRBV7-2	TRBJ2-2	NA	NA
TGTGCCAGCAGCCTCAGGGGGAATGAGGGTGAGCAGTTCTTC	CASSLRGNEGEQFF	TRBV27	TRBJ2-1	NA	TRBD1
TGTGCCAGCAGCTTAGTTCCCCTCTCTAGCTCATCGTACGAGCAGTACTTC	CASSLVPLSSSSYEQYF	TRBV7-2	TRBJ2-7	NA	NA
TGTGCCAGCAGTCGTACTAATCAGCCCCAGCATTTT	CASSRTNQPQHF	TRBV7-2	TRBJ1-5	NA	NA
TGTGCCAGCAGCCCCACGGATAGCGGGAGGGGGACCGGGGAGCTGTTTTTT	CASSPTDSGRGTGELFF	TRBV9	TRBJ2-2	NA	TRBD2
TGTGCTAGTGGTTTGGTACATGGGACAGGGGATACAGATACGCAGTATTTT	CASGLVHGTGDTDTQYF	TRBV12-5	TRBJ2-3	NA	TRBD1
TGTGCCCTCAGGGGACCTTTCTCGAACACTGAAGCTTTCTTT	CALRGPFSNTEAFF	TRBV2	TRBJ1-1	NA	NA
TGTGCCAGTATGGGGGGCGCTTCTAATGAAAAACTGTTTTTT	CASMGGASNEKLFF	TRBV19	TRBJ1-4	NA	NA
TGTGCCAGCACATCGGGGACGACGGGAATGAACACTGAAGCTTTCTTT	CASTSGTTGMNTEAFF	TRBV7-9	TRBJ1-1	NA	NA
TGTGCCAGTAGTCGGACTCTGACCAGCTACGAGCAGTACTTC	CASSRTLTSYEQYF	TRBV19	TRBJ2-7	few	NA
TGTGCCATCAGTGAGTCTAATTCCGAGACCCAGTACTTC	CAISESNSETQYF	TRBV10-3	TRBJ2-5	once	NA
TGCAGCGTTGTCTCGCTGGGGACACCCACTGGGGCCAACGTCCTGACTTTC	CSVVSLGTPTGANVLTF	TRBV29-1	TRBJ2-6	NA	NA
TGCGCCAGCAGAGGCTTCGGGACAGAGGGGAGAGGCGAGCAGTACTTC	CASRGFGTEGRGEQYF	TRBV10-1	TRBJ2-7	NA	TRBD1
TGTGCCAGCAGCTTGGAGCGGGGGTATGAGCAGTTCTTC	CASSLERGYEQFF	TRBV5-4	TRBJ2-1	NA	TRBD2
TGTGCCAGCAGTTCCCGGGACACTGCCTACGAGCAGTACTTC	CASSSRDTAYEQYF	TRBV6-6	TRBJ2-7	NA	NA
TGTGCCAGCCGGGGGGGCGGCTGGGACAGGGGAAAGACCCAGTACTTC	CASRGGGWDRGKTQYF	TRBV28	TRBJ2-5	few	TRBD1
TGTGCCAGCAGCCCTACTAGCGGTTCAACAAAAAGGGAGCAGTTCTTC	CASSPTSGSTKREQFF	TRBV5-4	TRBJ2-1	NA	TRBD2
TGTGCCAGCAGCCCCCCAGGCGGGCGTAATCAGCCCCAGCATTTT	CASSPPGGRNQPQHF	TRBV2	TRBJ1-5	NA	NA
TGTGCCAGCAGCCCAGTACCGGGACAGGGGACATCTGGGGCCAACGTCCTGACTTTC	CASSPVPGQGTSGANVLTF	TRBV5-6	TRBJ2-6	once	TRBD1
TGTGCCAGCAATCCAGGGGGTCCCTACGAGCAGTACTTC	CASNPGGPYEQYF	TRBV6-1	TRBJ2-7	NA	TRBD1
TGTGCCAGCAGCGTAGTTTCTGCGGGGGCGAATGAGCAGTTCTTC	CASSVVSAGANEQFF	TRBV9	TRBJ2-1	once	NA